Here is one T cell receptor (beta chain) with its context. The clone's antigen remains unknown. The record has no base qualities; no much larger clone is one base away. The record originates from a study of T cell changes during pregnancy in multiple sclerosis (dated by TCRdb to between 2018 and 2021). Notes on the research overall: Changes in the T cell repertoire over the course of pregnancy were examined in this study in women with multiple sclerosis.

Library preparation was by the immunoSEQ multiplex PCR assay. TCRdb obtained this table from immuneACCESS and retained in-frame rearrangements with V and J assigned. These tables miss some clones; where compared with another copy, unresolved V genes account for less than half of the shortfall, and the remainder is unexplained. Counted in this sample were approximately 59,000 clones; about 90% of them appeared once. The ten top clones hold 1.1% to 1.5% of the sample. CDR1 and CDR2 (SGHRS, YFSETQ) derive from the germline V gene. There are 17 amino acids in the CDR3, from cysteine to phenylalanine inclusive. Of all the DNA, just the CDR3 is kept, 51 bases in frame from base 1. Here V drops 3 bases and J drops 3 bases, and the junction holds 10 bases not matched to any gene.

This chain joins TRBV5-1 to TRBJ2-3, and 10 bases in between align with TRBD2. The source material was peripheral blood, sampled in the third trimester of pregnancy. The TCR sequence derives from a female donor in good health, enrolled as a control in a pregnancy study. The DNA reads TGCGCCAGCAGCTCCCTCTCGAGCGGGGGGGCGACAGATACGCAGTATTTT. This sequence encodes CASSSLSSGGATDTQYF. The CDR3, completed at both ends by the reference TRBV5-1 and TRBJ2-3 genes, gives the full variable domain KAGVTQTPRYLIKTRGQQVTLSCSPISGHRSVSWYQQTPGQGLQFLFEYFSETQRNKGNFPGRFSGRQFSNSRSEMNVSTLELGDSALYLCASSSLSSGGATDTQYFGPGTRLTVL.